Below, 21 T cell receptor beta chains from the same sample are listed, as sequenced in a study of radiotherapy plus CTLA-4 blockade in lung cancer. Profiled with immunoSEQ multiplex PCR; TCRdb holds only in-frame clones, not every one. The table lists 120,000 or so clones, around 89% of them singletons. Here the sequenced sample was peripheral blood, taken from a patient treated with radiotherapy plus ipilimumab. The receptor source for this set is a human donor with non-small cell lung cancer that progressed on radiotherapy plus ipilimumab.

Of note for this clone: The junction differs from germline at one of its ends, possibly a read error. The V gene is TRBV15, the J gene TRBJ2-7; D unclear. There are 13 residues in the CDR3. Germline loops: CDR1 LNHNV, CDR2 YYDKDF (reference sequence). CDR3 nucleotide sequence: TGTGCCACCAGCAGAGGGGTCCTCAGCCCGCGAAACTTC. Its translation is CATSRGVLSPRNF. The whole variable domain, filled in from reference TRBV15 and TRBJ2-7, reads DAMVIQNPRYQVTQFGKPVTLSCSQTLNHNVMYWYQQKSSQAPKLLFHYYDKDFNNEADTPDNFQSRRPNTSFCFLDIRSPGLGDTAMYLCATSRGVLSPRNFGPGTRLTVT.

V gene TRBV27 combines with J gene TRBJ2-2; 7 bases map to TRBD2. Germline values: CDR1 MNHEY, CDR2 SMNVEV (reference sequence). V dropped 8 bases and J dropped 6; count of bases not matched to a gene: 0. The CDR3 runs 11 residues. DNA of the CDR3: TGTGCCAGCCGGGAGGCCGGGGAGCTGTTTTTT. Translation: CASREAGELFF.

This chain connects TRBV6-5 to TRBJ1-2, with a possible D match to TRBD1 (5 bases). The CDR3 loop spans 15 amino acids. V gave up 0 bases and J gave up 8 bases, with 16 bases separating them. CDR1 is MNHEY and CDR2 is SVGAGI in the germline V gene. DNA for the CDR3: TGTGCCAGCAGTTACTCCTTCCAGGGAGATCTGGGCTACACCTTC. Residues: CASSYSFQGDLGYTF.

The chain combines TRBV4-1 with TRBJ2-2, with 12 positions matching TRBD2. The V gene end was trimmed by 2 bases and the J gene end by 2 bases; junction bases not matched to a gene: 3. This CDR3 is built from 17 residues. In germline, CDR1 is MGHRA, CDR2 YSYEKL. The CDR3 DNA is TGCGCCAGCAGCCAAAAGACTAGCGGGAGCAACACCGGGGAGCTGTTTTTT. Its protein product is CASSQKTSGSNTGELFF.

The J gene is TRBJ2-1, the V gene TRBV2, with D hard to call. This CDR3 comprises 14 residues. V was pared by 2 bases and J by 5 bases, with 10 bases between. Germline V gives CDR1 SNHLY, CDR2 FYNNEI. Here the CDR3 reads CASSESPANNEQFF. The CDR3 region has the DNA TGTGCCAGCAGTGAAAGCCCAGCTAACAATGAGCAGTTCTTC.

The V gene is TRBV30, the J gene TRBJ2-2; possibly TRBD2 for D (5 bases). In germline, CDR1 is GTSNPN, CDR2 SVGIG (reference sequence). The CDR3 sequence is 14 residues long. Trimming removed 1 base from V and 3 bases from J, with 9 bases in between. CDR3 in DNA: TGTGCCTGGAGTGAGGAGGTACACACCGGGGAGCTGTTTTTT. Translating it yields CAWSEEVHTGELFF. The full variable domain, rest sourced from reference TRBV30 and TRBJ2-2, is SQTIHQWPATLVQPVGSPLSLECTVEGTSNPNLYWYRQAAGRGLQLLFYSVGIGQISSEVPQNLSASRPQDRQFILSSKKLLLSDSGFYLCAWSEEVHTGELFFGEGSRLTVL.

The V call is TRBV19, the J call TRBJ2-3; D possibly corresponds to TRBD1 (5 bases). V was shortened by 1 base and J by 5 bases, with 10 bases between the two germline ends. The germline V gene has CDR1 LNHDA and CDR2 SQIVND (reference sequence). CDR3 length equals 14 residues. As DNA, the CDR3 is TGTGCCAGTAGTATAGGGGGCGCATTAGATACGCAGTATTTT. Its protein product is CASSIGGALDTQYF.

The genes are TRBV7-6 and TRBJ2-5, with unresolved D. The CDR3 runs 11 residues. In germline, CDR1 is SGHVS, CDR2 FNYEAQ. V lost 4 bases and J lost 2, with 2 bases in between. CDR3 DNA sequence: TGTGCCAGCAGCTCACAAGAGACCCAGTACTTC. Translated, it gives CASSSQETQYF. Full variable domain (rest looked up from reference TRBV7-6 and TRBJ2-5): GAGVSQSPRYKVTKRGQDVALRCDPISGHVSLYWYRQALGQGPEFLTYFNYEAQQDKSGLPNDRFSAERPEGSISTLTIQRTEQRDSAMYRCASSSQETQYFGPGTRLLVL.

This chain joins TRBV18 and TRBJ1-1; D might be TRBD1 (5 bases). V lost 6 bases, J lost 8 bases, and 22 bases lay in between. From germline, CDR1 is KGHSH and CDR2 LQKENI. The CDR3 consists of 15 residues. The CDR3 here is CASSLLDSLLKEAFF. The CDR3 DNA follows: TGTGCCAGCTCTCTTCTCGACAGTCTTTTGAAGGAAGCTTTCTTT.

The chain is built from TRBV7-9 and TRBJ2-1; 8 bases are shared with TRBD2. V shed 3 bases and J 4 bases; nucleotides not matched to a gene: 5. The CDR3 length is 15 residues. Germline-derived CDR1 and CDR2 are SEHNR and FQNEAQ (reference sequence). This CDR3 reads CASSFHSGIYNEQFF. The CDR3 nucleotides are TGTGCCAGCAGCTTTCATAGCGGGATTTACAATGAGCAGTTCTTC. The whole variable domain, remainder taken from reference TRBV7-9 and TRBJ2-1, is DTGVSQNPRHKITKRGQNVTFRCDPISEHNRLYWYRQTLGQGPEFLTYFQNEAQLEKSRLLSDRFSAERPKGSFSTLEIQRTEQGDSAMYLCASSFHSGIYNEQFFGPGTRLTVL.

The chain joins TRBV7-4 to TRBJ2-3; no firm D call. The CDR3 runs to 15 residues. Per the germline V gene, CDR1 is SGHVT and CDR2 is SQSDAQ. The V end lost 2 bases, the J end lost 1 base, and 10 bases lay between the germline ends. The CDR3 DNA follows: TGTGCCAGCAGCTTACTCGCAGGCCGCACAGATACGCAGTATTTT. This sequence encodes CASSLLAGRTDTQYF.

This rearrangement joins TRBV6-1 to TRBJ1-5, with a tentative D call TRBD1 (5 bases). This CDR3 has 14 amino acids. Trimming shortened V by 1 base and J by 11 bases, and 15 bases separated the two germline ends. Per germline, CDR1 MNHNS and CDR2 SASEGT. The CDR3 coding sequence is TGTGCCAGCAGTGAAGGACCGGGGGTATTGGCCCAGCATTTT. Translated, it gives CASSEGPGVLAQHF.

The chain recombines TRBV5-1 with TRBJ2-5, with 9 bases fitting TRBD1. After removal of 4 bases from V and 4 bases from J, the junction contained 8 bases not matched to a gene. CDR3 length equals 15 residues. Germline V gene lookup returns CDR1 SGHRS and CDR2 YFSETQ. Here the CDR3 DNA reads TGCGCCAGCAGCATGGGACAGGGAGTAGCAGAGACCCAGTACTTC. Protein product: CASSMGQGVAETQYF.

The chain combines TRBV29-1 with TRBJ2-2; either TRBD1 or TRBD2 may supply D (7 bases each). The V gene's germline CDR1 is SQVTM and CDR2 ANQGSEA. CDR3 length equals 15 residues. V lost 6 bases and J 2 bases, leaving 16 bases between the germline ends. The CDR3 nucleotides are TGCAGCGTGGGGGAGGGGACAGCTAACACCGGGGAGCTGTTTTTT. It encodes CSVGEGTANTGELFF.

The chain recombines TRBV10-3 with TRBJ2-7; 11 nucleotides line up with TRBD2. Germline CDR1 ENHRY, CDR2 SYGVKD. Trimming took 2 bases from V and 3 from J; bases not matched to a gene: 9. CDR3 size: 17 residues. CDR3 loop: CAISEPLGLAGGYEQYF. The CDR3 coding sequence is TGTGCCATCAGTGAGCCGCTAGGGCTAGCGGGGGGCTACGAGCAGTACTTC.

The chain uses TRBV11-1 and TRBJ2-1; 14 positions agree with TRBD2. Losses at the gene ends were 6 bases for V and 6 bases for J; bases not matched to a gene: 13. This CDR3 spans 18 amino acids. Germline CDR1 SGHAT, CDR2 FQDESV (reference sequence). CDR3 loop: CASSLRPGLAGEGNEQFF. The CDR3 nucleotides are TGTGCCAGCAGTTTGCGGCCGGGACTAGCGGGAGAGGGCAATGAGCAGTTCTTC.

The rearrangement uses TRBV12-2 and TRBJ2-2; the table assigns TRBD2, which was not confirmed against the DNA. TRBV12-2 is deemed a pseudogene. There are 19 residues in the CDR3. CDR3: CASRFPGTSGRAVTGELFF. CDR3 nucleotides: TGTGCAAGTCGCTTCCCCGGGACTAGCGGGAGGGCGGTCACCGGGGAGCTGTTTTTT.

About this clone itself: The junction and the germline gene differ at one end; a read error may be behind it. J is TRBJ1-3 and V is TRBV7-8, with TRBD1 matching 7 bases. In germline, CDR1 is SGHVS, CDR2 FQNEAQ. The CDR3 has 16 amino acids. The CDR3 reads CASSRLGQTSVNTIYF. CDR3 sequence (DNA): TGTGCCAGCAGCCGCCTGGGACAGACGTCTGTAAACACCATATATTTT. Based on the CDR3 plus reference TRBV7-8 and TRBJ1-3, the full variable domain is GAGVSQSPRYKVAKRGQDVALRCDPISGHVSLFWYQQALGQGPEFLTYFQNEAQLDKSGLPSDRFFAERPEGSVSTLKIQRTQQEDSAVYLCASSRLGQTSVNTIYFGEGSWLTVV.

This clone was detected only a few times. This chain connects TRBV5-1 to TRBJ1-2; D not resolved. Trimming pared 4 bases from V and 8 bases from J, leaving 12 bases between. The CDR3 is made up of 12 amino acids. CDR1 and CDR2 (germline): SGHRS, YFSETQ. The DNA for the CDR3 is TGCGCCAGCAGCCCAGACCGGTGGGGCTACACCTTC. Translated: CASSPDRWGYTF.

V gene TRBV5-4 combines with J gene TRBJ2-7, with TRBD2 identical over 7 bases. The CDR3 runs 17 residues. V was pared by 4 bases and J by 2 bases, with 15 bases of the junction left unmatched. The germline CDR1 and CDR2 sequences are SGHNT and YYREEE (reference sequence). CDR3 residues: CASSRGRGGSGTYEQYF. In nucleotides, the CDR3 is TGTGCCAGCAGCCGAGGGAGAGGCGGGAGCGGGACCTACGAGCAGTACTTC. The variable domain in full, with the rest retrieved from reference TRBV5-4 and TRBJ2-7, is ETGVTQSPTHLIKTRGQQVTLRCSSQSGHNTVSWYQQALGQGPQFIFQYYREEENGRGNFPPRFSGLQFPNYSSELNVNALELDDSALYLCASSRGRGGSGTYEQYFGPGTRLTVT.

Only one count was recorded for this clone. The CDR3, as DNA: TGCGCCAGCAGCTTGAGGGTCCCGATGCTAGCGGGAGGGCCGGGTAATGAGCAGTTCTTC. Amino acids: CASSLRVPMLAGGPGNEQFF. This sequence joins TRBV5-1 and TRBJ2-1; 12 bases agree with TRBD2. The CDR3 length is 20 residues. The trim removed 1 base at V and 7 bases at J, leaving 18 bases unmatched. The V gene's germline CDR1 is SGHRS and CDR2 YFSETQ.